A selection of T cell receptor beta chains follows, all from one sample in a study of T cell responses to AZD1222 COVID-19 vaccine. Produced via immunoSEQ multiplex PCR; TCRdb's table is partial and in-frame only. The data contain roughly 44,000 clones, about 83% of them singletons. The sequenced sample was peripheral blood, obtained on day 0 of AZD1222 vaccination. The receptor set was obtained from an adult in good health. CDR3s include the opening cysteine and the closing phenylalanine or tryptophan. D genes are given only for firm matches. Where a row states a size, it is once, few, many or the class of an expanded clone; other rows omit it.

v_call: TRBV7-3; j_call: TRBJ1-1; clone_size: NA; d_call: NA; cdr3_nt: TGTGCCAGCAGCCTCTGGGGTCAGAACACTGAAGCTTTCTTT; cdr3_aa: CASSLWGQNTEAFF
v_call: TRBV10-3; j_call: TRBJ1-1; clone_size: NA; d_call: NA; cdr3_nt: TGTGCCATCAGTGAGTCAGGCAGTCCCACTGAAGCTTTCTTT; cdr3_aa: CAISESGSPTEAFF
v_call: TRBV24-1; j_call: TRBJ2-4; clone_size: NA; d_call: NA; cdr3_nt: TGTGCCACCAGTGATTTGGGAAACATTCAGTACTTC; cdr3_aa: CATSDLGNIQYF
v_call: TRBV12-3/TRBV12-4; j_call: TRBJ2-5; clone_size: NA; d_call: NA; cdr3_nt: TGTGCCAGCAGTTTTTTCTATCCGGAGACCCAGTACTTC; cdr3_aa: CASSFFYPETQYF
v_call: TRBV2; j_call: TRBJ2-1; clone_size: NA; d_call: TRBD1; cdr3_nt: TGTGCCAGCAGTTGGGACAGGTTGGCGACTGAGCAGTTCTTC; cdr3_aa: CASSWDRLATEQFF
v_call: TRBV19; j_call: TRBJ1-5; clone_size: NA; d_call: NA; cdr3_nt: TGTGCCAGTAGGAGGGATGGTAGCAATCAGCCCCAGCATTTT; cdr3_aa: CASRRDGSNQPQHF
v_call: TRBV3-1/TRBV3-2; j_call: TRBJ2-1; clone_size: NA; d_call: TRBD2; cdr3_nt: TGTGCCAGCAGCAAGGCGCTAGCGGGAGGGCCAGACTTGAGGGAGCAGTTCTTC; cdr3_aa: CASSKALAGGPDLREQFF
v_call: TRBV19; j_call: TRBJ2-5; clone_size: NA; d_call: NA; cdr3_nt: TGTGCCAGTAGTAATACCCACAGGGTCCAAGAGACCCAGTACTTC; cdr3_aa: CASSNTHRVQETQYF
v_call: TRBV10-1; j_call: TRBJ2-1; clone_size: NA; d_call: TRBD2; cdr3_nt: TGCGCCAGCAGTGGGACTAGCGGGAAGTACATTAATGAGCAGTTCTTC; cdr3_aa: CASSGTSGKYINEQFF
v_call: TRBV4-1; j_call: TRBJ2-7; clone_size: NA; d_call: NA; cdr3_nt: TGCGCCAGCAGCCAAGCCGGGGGCAGCTCCTACGAGCAGTACTTC; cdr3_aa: CASSQAGGSSYEQYF
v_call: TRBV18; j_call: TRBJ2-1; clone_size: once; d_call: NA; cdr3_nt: TGTGCCAGCTCACCTCGTCGGGCTAGCGCCATCTACAATGAGCAGTTCTTC; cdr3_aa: CASSPRRASAIYNEQFF
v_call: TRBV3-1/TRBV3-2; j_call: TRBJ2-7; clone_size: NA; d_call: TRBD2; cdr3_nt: TGTGCCAGCAGCAGAGGACTAGCGGGTTTCTCCTACGAGCAGTACTTC; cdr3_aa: CASSRGLAGFSYEQYF
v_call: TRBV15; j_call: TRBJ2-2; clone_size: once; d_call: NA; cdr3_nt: TGTGCCACCAGCAGAACAAGACAGGGACTCAACACCGGGGAGCTGTTTTTT; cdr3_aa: CATSRTRQGLNTGELFF
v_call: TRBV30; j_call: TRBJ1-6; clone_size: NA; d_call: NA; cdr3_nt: TGTGCCTGGACCCTGGGATCTGGTTATAATTCACCCCTCCACTTT; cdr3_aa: CAWTLGSGYNSPLHF
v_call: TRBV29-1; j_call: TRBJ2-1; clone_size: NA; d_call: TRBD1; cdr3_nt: TGCAGCGTGGGGGGACAGGGGGCAGGGACCTACAATGAGCAGTTCTTC; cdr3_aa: CSVGGQGAGTYNEQFF
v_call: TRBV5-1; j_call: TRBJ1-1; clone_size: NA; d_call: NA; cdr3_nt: TGCGCCAGCAGCTTGGCGGACCCCGGGAGGTCTGAAGCTTTCTTT; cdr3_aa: CASSLADPGRSEAFF
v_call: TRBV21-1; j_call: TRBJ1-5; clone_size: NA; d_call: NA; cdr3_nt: TGTGCCAGCAGCAAAAGTGCGGGCACAGGGGCTTATAGCAATCAGCCCCAGCATTTT; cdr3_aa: CASSKSAGTGAYSNQPQHF
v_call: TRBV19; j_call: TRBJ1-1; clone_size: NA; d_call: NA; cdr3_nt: TGTGCCAGTAGTATATCGATCTCCACTGAAGCTTTCTTT; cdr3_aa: CASSISISTEAFF
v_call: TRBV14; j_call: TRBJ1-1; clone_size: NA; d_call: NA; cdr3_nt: TGTGCCAGCAGCCGCCTGCCAAGCGGCACTGAAGCTTTCTTT; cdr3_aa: CASSRLPSGTEAFF
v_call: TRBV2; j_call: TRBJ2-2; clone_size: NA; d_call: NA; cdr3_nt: TGTGCCAGCAGCGCAAGCGTGGCCGCGAACACCGGGGAGCTGTTTTTT; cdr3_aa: CASSASVAANTGELFF
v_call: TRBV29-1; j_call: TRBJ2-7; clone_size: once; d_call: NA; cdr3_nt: TGCAGCGTTGGAGCAGGGCTCCACGAGCAGTACTTC; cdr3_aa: CSVGAGLHEQYF
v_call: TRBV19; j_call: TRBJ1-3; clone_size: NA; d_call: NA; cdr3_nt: TGTGCCAGTAGTATCAGGAGAAACTCTGGAAACACCATATATTTT; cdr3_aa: CASSIRRNSGNTIYF
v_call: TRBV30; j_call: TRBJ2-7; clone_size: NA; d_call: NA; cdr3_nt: TGTGCCTGGAGTGTACTAGGACAGTCCGAGCAGTACTTC; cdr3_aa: CAWSVLGQSEQYF
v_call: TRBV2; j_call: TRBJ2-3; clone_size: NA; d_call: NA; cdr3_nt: TGTGCCAGCAGTGGCTGGCCCCCCTATACGCAGTATTTT; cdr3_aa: CASSGWPPYTQYF
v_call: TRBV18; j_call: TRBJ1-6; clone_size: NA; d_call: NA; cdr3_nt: TGTGCCAGCTCACCGACTAGGAGCTCCTATAATTCACCCCTCCACTTT; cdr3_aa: CASSPTRSSYNSPLHF
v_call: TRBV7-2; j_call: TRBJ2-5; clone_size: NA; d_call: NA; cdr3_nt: TGTGCCAGCAGCTTAGAGGACATCCAAGAGACCCAGTACTTC; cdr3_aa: CASSLEDIQETQYF
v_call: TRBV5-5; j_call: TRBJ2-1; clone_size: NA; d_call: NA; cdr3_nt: TGTGCCAGCAGCTTGGCGGGACGGACTGGGGGCAATGAGCAGTTCTTC; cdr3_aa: CASSLAGRTGGNEQFF
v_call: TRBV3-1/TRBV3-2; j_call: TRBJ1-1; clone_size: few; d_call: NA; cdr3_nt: TGTGCCAGCAGCCAAGCGGGCGGTGTCATGAACACTGAAGCTTTCTTT; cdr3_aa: CASSQAGGVMNTEAFF
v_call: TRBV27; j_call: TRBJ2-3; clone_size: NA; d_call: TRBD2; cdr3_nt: TGTGCCAGCAGTTTCGACGCAGACGCCTCTCTGGGGGGGGGCACAGATACGCAGTATTTT; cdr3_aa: CASSFDADASLGGGTDTQYF
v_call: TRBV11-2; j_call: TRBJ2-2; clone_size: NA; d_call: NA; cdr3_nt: TGTGCCAGCAGCTTGGTGGCGGGCGCGAACACCGGGGAGCTGTTTTTT; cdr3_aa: CASSLVAGANTGELFF
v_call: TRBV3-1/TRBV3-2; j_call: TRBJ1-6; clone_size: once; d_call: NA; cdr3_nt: TGTGCCAGCAGCCAAGATTCGTTATTGGGATCACCCCTCCACTTT; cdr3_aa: CASSQDSLLGSPLHF
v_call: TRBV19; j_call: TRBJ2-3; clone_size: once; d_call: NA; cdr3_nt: TGTGCCAGTAGTGACCTACGCAGGGACGAGGGAGATACGCAGTATTTT; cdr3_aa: CASSDLRRDEGDTQYF
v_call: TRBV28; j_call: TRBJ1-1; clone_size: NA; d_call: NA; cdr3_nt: TGTGCCAGCAGTTTCCCGGGCACGAACACTGAAGCTTTCTTT; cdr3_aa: CASSFPGTNTEAFF
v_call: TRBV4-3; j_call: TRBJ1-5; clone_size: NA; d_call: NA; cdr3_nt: TGCGCCAGCAGCCTTACCACCGGGGGCGGTCAGCCCCAGCATTTT; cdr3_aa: CASSLTTGGGQPQHF
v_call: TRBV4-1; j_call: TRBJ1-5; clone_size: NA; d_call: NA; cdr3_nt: TGCGCCAGCAGCCAAGATGGGCAGGGCTATCAGCCCCAGCATTTT; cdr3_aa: CASSQDGQGYQPQHF
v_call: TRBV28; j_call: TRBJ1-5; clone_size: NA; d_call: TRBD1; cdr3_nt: TGTGCCAGCAGTCCTTACGGACAGGGGGGCAATCAGCCCCAGCATTTT; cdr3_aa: CASSPYGQGGNQPQHF
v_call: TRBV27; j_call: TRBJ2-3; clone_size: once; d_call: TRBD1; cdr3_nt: TGTGCCAGCAGTCCCTCAAGCTGGGACAGGGTGGTAGATACGCAGTATTTT; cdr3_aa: CASSPSSWDRVVDTQYF
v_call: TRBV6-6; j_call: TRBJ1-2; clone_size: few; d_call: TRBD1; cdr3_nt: TGTGCCAGCAGAGGGGGCGGGAACTATGGCTACACCTTC; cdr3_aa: CASRGGGNYGYTF
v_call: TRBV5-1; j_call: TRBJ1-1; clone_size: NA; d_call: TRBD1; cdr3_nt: TGCGCCAGCAGCCCGGACAGGGTGGCCACTGAAGCTTTCTTT; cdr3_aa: CASSPDRVATEAFF
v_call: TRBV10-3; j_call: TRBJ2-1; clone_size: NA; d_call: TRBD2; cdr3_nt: TGTGCCATCAATCGGGGGGACAATGAGCAGTTCTTC; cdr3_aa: CAINRGDNEQFF
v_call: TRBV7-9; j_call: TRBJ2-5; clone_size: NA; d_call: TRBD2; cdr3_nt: TGTGCCAGCAGCTTAGGGGGAGGGCAAGAGACCCAGTACTTC; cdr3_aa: CASSLGGGQETQYF
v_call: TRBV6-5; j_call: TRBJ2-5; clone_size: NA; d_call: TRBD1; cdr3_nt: TGTGCCAGTAAGGGGACAGTAGAGACCCAGTACTTC; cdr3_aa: CASKGTVETQYF
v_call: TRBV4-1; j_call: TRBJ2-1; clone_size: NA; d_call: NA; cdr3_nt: TGCGCCAGCAGCCAGGGTACAGGGCTCAGTGAGCAGTTCTTC; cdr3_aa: CASSQGTGLSEQFF